This TCR beta chain emerged from a study of T cells in Graves' hyperthyroidism and ophthalmopathy. Study observations and caveats: Before onset, ophthalmopathy was predicted by the model a median approximately 6.5 months earlier.

Using RNA transcripts as the source, TCR beta CDR3 regions were amplified. Primed by the HTBI set, a first-round RT-PCR was run on the TCR CDR3. One entry per CDR3 protein, called by TCRdb with MiXCR from the multiplex PCR reads. The top ten hold roughly 16% of the sample, which has 550,000 to 800,000 distinct CDR3 sequences, about 18% seen once. Newly diagnosed hyperthyroidism, duration under 2 months, in patients aged 18 to 65. It was 8 to 10 ml of fresh peripheral blood that supplied the PBMCs. This clonotype was seen at least ten times. What it recognizes is unknown. The receptor comes from a man aged 45-60 years with Graves' hyperthyroidism. Sequences were obtained from blood.

This CDR3 reads CASSLRTGNQPQHF. CDR3 bases: TGTGCCAGCAGTCTCCGGACAGGGAACCAGCCCCAGCATTTT. The rearrangement uses TRBV12-3 or TRBV12-4 and TRBJ1-5; TRBD1 matches at 8 bases. This CDR3 spans 14 amino acids. With 5 bases clipped from V and 7 bases from J, the junction kept 7 bases outside the gene matches.